Shown below are 13 T cell receptor beta chains from a single sample sequenced in a study of cytomegalovirus exposure and HLA in healthy donors. PCR employed 60 Vbeta and 13 Jbeta primers. The method was immunoSEQ multiplex PCR; TCRdb's version includes in-frame clones alone and lacks a portion of them. The repertoire holds 55,000 to 80,000 clones, with roughly 80% as singletons. The sequencing input was PBMCs. The receptor set was obtained from a woman aged 30 to 39 in good health and CMV-seronegative.

The chain carries TRBV27 and TRBJ2-6; 10 nucleotides line up with TRBD1. CDR3 size: 17 residues. Germline V gene data show CDR1 as MNHEY and CDR2 as SMNVEV (reference sequence). The V gene end was trimmed by 5 bases and the J gene end by 0 bases; junction bases not matched to a gene: 4. The CDR3 sequence is CASSPGTGASGANVLTF. The CDR3, as DNA: TGTGCCAGCAGTCCCGGGACAGGGGCCTCTGGGGCCAACGTCCTGACTTTC.

This chain connects TRBV29-1 to TRBJ2-1, with 9 bases that match TRBD2. Trimming removed 5 bases from V and 9 bases from J; junction bases left unmatched: 14. The germline V gene encodes CDR1 SQVTM and CDR2 ANQGSEA. This CDR3 is built from 15 residues. CDR3 DNA: TGCAGCGTTCGGAGCGGGGGGATGTATGTCATTGAGCAGTTCTTC. It translates to CSVRSGGMYVIEQFF.

V usage is TRBV7-9 and J usage is TRBJ1-2; 7 nucleotides align to TRBD1. This CDR3 contains 15 residues. The junction had 13 bases not matched to a gene; V was cut back by 4 bases and J by 8 bases. In germline, CDR1 is SEHNR, CDR2 FQNEAQ (reference sequence). The DNA of the CDR3 is TGTGCCAGCAGCTCCACAGGGGCCCTAACGCGAGGCTACACCTTC. Translated, it gives CASSSTGALTRGYTF.

V usage is TRBV7-9 and J usage is TRBJ2-7, with 10 nucleotides matching TRBD1. With V trimmed by 5 bases and J by 2 bases, 6 bases remained unmatched. CDR3 length: 15 residues. Germline CDR1 SEHNR, CDR2 FQNEAQ (reference sequence). Written as DNA, the CDR3 is TGTGCCAGCAGCGCTATGACAGGGGGCGCCTACGAGCAGTACTTC. Its protein is CASSAMTGGAYEQYF.

The chain combines TRBV28 with TRBJ2-7; possible D gene TRBD2, 5 bases. There are 15 residues in the CDR3. Trimming took off 5 bases at V and 2 bases at J, with 16 bases between the two ends. Germline lookup yields CDR1 MDHEN and CDR2 SYDVKM. The CDR3 nucleotides read TGTGCCAGCAGTCTCACGGACTTTGTCACCTACGAGCAGTACTTC. Amino acids: CASSLTDFVTYEQYF.

This clone was counted once. The chain carries TRBV7-9 and TRBJ1-2; no definite D call. V was shortened by 1 base and J by 7 bases, with 16 bases between the two germline ends. This CDR3 region has 15 residues. CDR1 and CDR2 (germline): SEHNR, FQNEAQ (reference sequence). The DNA of the CDR3 is TGTGCCAGCAGCTTAGTCGGGGTAGGAAGTCGTGGCTACACCTTC. It translates to CASSLVGVGSRGYTF.

The chain joins TRBV11-3 to TRBJ2-4; D may be TRBD1 (5 bases). V was shortened by 1 base and J by 6 bases, with 10 bases between the two germline ends. Germline CDR1 is SGHNT and CDR2 is YENEEA. The CDR3 is 14 residues long. CDR3 sequence: CASSLVGAANIQYF. The DNA for the CDR3 is TGTGCCAGCAGCTTAGTAGGGGCTGCAAACATTCAGTACTTC.

This chain links TRBV27 with TRBJ1-4; the match to TRBD1 covers 9 bases. The CDR3 spans 15 residues. In germline, CDR1 is MNHEY, CDR2 SMNVEV (reference sequence). Trimming at V came to 6 bases and at J to 0 bases, leaving 2 bases not matched to a gene. The CDR3 here is CASSRQGATNEKLFF. In DNA, the CDR3 is TGTGCCAGCAGCCGACAGGGGGCAACTAATGAAAAACTGTTTTTT.

The V and J genes are TRBV10-3 and TRBJ2-7; TRBD1 matches at 9 bases. The CDR3 has 16 residues. J gave up 5 bases and V 7 bases, and 15 bases lay outside the gene matches. Germline assignment: CDR1 ENHRY and CDR2 SYGVKD. The CDR3 loop reads CAIKGQGDLGVHEQYF. The CDR3 DNA reads TGTGCCATCAAGGGACAGGGCGATCTAGGAGTCCACGAGCAGTACTTC.

This clone was observed a few times. The chain employs TRBV27 and TRBJ1-2, with D perhaps matching TRBD1 (6 bases). V was cut by 5 bases and J by 4 bases, with 20 bases left in between. The CDR3 consists of 16 residues. Per germline, CDR1 MNHEY and CDR2 SMNVEV (reference sequence). The CDR3 DNA reads TGTGCCAGCAGTATCTCGAGGGGGTCGGTGAGCTATGGCTACACCTTC. Translating gives CASSISRGSVSYGYTF.

This clone appeared once. V and J are TRBV28 and TRBJ2-6; 7 bases are a match to TRBD1. Germline CDR1 reads MDHEN; CDR2 reads SYDVKM. The length of the CDR3 is 16 residues. J gave up 0 bases and V 5 bases, and 4 bases lay outside the gene matches. The CDR3 is CASSTRQGSGANVLTF. The CDR3 nucleotides are TGTGCCAGCAGTACGCGACAGGGCTCTGGGGCCAACGTCCTGACTTTC.

The chain carries TRBV7-2 and TRBJ2-6; D uncertain. Germline values: CDR1 SGHTA, CDR2 FQGNSA. Trimming left V 4 bases short and J 0 bases short, with 7 bases between. This CDR3 has 15 residues. The CDR3 bases are TGTGCCAGCAGCTCAGATAACTCTGGGGCCAACGTCCTGACTTTC. Protein: CASSSDNSGANVLTF.

V is TRBV6-5 and J is TRBJ1-6, with D maybe TRBD1 (5 bases). Germline CDR1 is MNHEY and CDR2 is SVGAGI. CDR3 length: 12 residues. With 5 bases removed from V and 7 bases from J, the gap between germline ends came to 6 bases. The CDR3: CASSRQNSPLHF. In DNA, the CDR3 is TGTGCCAGCAGTCGACAGAATTCACCCCTCCACTTT.